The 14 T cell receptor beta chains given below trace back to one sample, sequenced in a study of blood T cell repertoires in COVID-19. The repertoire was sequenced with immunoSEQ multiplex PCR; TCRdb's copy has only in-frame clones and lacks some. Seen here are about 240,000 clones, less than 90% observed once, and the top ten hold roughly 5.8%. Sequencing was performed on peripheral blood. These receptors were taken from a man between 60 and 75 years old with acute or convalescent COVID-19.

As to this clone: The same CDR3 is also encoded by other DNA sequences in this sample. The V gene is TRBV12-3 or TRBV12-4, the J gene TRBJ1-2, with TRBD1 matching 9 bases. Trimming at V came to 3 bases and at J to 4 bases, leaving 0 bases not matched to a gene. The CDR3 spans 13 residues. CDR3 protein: CASSLGQGYGYTF. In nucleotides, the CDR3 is TGTGCCAGCAGTTTGGGACAGGGCTATGGCTACACCTTC.

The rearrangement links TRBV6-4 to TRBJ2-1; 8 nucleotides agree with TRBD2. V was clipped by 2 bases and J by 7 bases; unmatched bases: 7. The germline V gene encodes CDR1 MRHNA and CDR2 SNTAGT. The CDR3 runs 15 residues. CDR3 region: CASSDESGSFNEQFF. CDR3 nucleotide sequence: TGTGCCAGCAGTGACGAGAGCGGGAGTTTTAATGAGCAGTTCTTC.

The CDR3 nucleotides are TGTGCCAGCAGCACCCAAGGGGAATTTGGCTACACCTTC. Its protein is CASSTQGEFGYTF. This rearrangement joins TRBV7-2 to TRBJ1-2; the D gene is possibly TRBD1 (5 bases). This CDR3 contains 13 residues. CDR1 is SGHTA and CDR2 is FQGNSA in the germline V gene. V lost 5 bases to trimming and J lost 7 bases, with 14 bases between them.

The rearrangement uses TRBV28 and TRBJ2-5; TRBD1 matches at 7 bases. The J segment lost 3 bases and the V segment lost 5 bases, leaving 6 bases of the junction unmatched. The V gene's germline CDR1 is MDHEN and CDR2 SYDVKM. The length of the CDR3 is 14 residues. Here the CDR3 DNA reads TGTGCCAGCAGTCCCGGCGACAGGGAAGAGACCCAGTACTTC. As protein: CASSPGDREETQYF.

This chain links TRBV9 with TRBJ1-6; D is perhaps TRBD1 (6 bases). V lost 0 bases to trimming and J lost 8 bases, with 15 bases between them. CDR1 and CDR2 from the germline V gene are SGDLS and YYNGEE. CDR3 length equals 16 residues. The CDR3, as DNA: TGTGCCAGCAGCGTAGGTGGGGACATCACGGATTCACCCCTCCACTTT. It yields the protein CASSVGGDITDSPLHF. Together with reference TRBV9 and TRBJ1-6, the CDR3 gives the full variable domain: DSGVTQTPKHLITATGQRVTLRCSPRSGDLSVYWYQQSLDQGLQFLIQYYNGEERAKGNILERFSAQQFPDLHSELNLSSLELGDSALYFCASSVGGDITDSPLHFGNGTRLTVT.

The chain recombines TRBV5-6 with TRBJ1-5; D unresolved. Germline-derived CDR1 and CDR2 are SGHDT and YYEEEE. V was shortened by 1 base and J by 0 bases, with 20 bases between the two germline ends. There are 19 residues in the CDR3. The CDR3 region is CASSLRAGRPTYSNQPQHF. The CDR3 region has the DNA TGTGCCAGCAGCTTGCGCGCAGGTCGTCCTACATATAGCAATCAGCCCCAGCATTTT.

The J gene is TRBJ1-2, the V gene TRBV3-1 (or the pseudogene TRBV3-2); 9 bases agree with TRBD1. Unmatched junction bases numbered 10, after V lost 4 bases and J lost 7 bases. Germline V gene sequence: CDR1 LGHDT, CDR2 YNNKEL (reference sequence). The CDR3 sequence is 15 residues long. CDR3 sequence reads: CASSPAATGGGGYTF. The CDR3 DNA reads TGTGCCAGCAGCCCCGCAGCGACAGGGGGTGGTGGCTACACCTTC.

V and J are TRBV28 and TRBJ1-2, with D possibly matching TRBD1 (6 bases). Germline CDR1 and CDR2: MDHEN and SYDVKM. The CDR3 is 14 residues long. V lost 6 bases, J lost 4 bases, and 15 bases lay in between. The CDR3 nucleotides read TGTGCCAGCAGCCCCCGGACAGAGATCTATGGCTACACCTTC. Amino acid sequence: CASSPRTEIYGYTF.

CDR3 amino acids: CASRPPGIDIQYF. The CDR3 DNA reads TGTGCCAGCAGACCACCAGGGATAGACATTCAGTACTTC. The V and J genes are TRBV6-5 and TRBJ2-4; TRBD1 is a possible D gene (5 bases). The CDR3 has 13 amino acids. Trimming removed 6 bases at V and 8 bases at J, with 14 bases between. From germline, CDR1 is MNHEY and CDR2 SVGAGI.

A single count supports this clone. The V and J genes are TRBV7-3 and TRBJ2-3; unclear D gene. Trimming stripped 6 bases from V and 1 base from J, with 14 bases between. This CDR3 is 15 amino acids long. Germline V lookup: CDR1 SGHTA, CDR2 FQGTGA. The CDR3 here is CASRSTHFGTDTQYF. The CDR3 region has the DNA TGTGCCAGCAGGTCCACTCACTTTGGCACAGATACGCAGTATTTT.

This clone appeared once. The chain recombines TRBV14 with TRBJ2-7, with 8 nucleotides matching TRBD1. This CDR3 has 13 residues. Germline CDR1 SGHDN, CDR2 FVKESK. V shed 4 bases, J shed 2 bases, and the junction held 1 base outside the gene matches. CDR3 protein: CASSRTGPYEQYF. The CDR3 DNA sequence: TGTGCCAGCAGCCGGACAGGGCCCTACGAGCAGTACTTC.

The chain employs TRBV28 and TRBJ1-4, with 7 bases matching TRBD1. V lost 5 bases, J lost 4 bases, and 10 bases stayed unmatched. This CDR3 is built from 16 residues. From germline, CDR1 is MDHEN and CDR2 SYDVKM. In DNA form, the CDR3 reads TGTGCCAGCAGTCCAGGGGATAGACAGGGTAATGAAAAACTGTTTTTT. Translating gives CASSPGDRQGNEKLFF. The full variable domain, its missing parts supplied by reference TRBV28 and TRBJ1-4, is DVKVTQSSRYLVKRTGEKVFLECVQDMDHENMFWYRQDPGLGLRLIYFSYDVKMKEKGDIPEGYSVSREKKERFSLILESASTNQTSMYLCASSPGDRQGNEKLFFGSGTQLSVL.

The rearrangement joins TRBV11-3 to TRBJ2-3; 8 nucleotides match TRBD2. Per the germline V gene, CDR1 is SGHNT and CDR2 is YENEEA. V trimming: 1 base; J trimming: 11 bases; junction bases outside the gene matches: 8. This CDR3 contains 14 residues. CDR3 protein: CASSLGAGARMQYF. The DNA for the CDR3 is TGTGCCAGCAGCTTAGGAGCGGGAGCACGGATGCAGTATTTT.

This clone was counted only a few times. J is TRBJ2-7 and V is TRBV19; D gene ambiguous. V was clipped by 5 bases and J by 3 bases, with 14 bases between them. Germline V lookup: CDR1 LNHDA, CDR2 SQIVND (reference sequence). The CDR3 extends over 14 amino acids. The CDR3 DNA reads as TGTGCCAGTAGTTCTTCCCCAGGCCTCTACGAGCAGTACTTC. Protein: CASSSSPGLYEQYF.